The present T cell receptor (beta chain) was sequenced within a study of cytomegalovirus exposure and HLA in healthy donors. CDR1 and CDR2 (germline): LGHNA, YNFKEQ. The CDR3 length is 16 residues. J gave up 0 bases and V 3 bases, and 2 bases lay outside the gene matches. 60 Vbeta and 13 Jbeta primers were used in PCR. TCRdb's copy holds only in-frame clones and misses some; the assay was immunoSEQ multiplex PCR. Its clone listing holds 80,000 to 95,000 clones. This chain uses TRBV4-2 with TRBJ2-1; 10 nucleotides align to TRBD1. Material: PBMCs. The clonotype was recovered from a man aged 50 or older in good health and CMV-seropositive. The CDR3 sequence: CASSQTGGASYNEQFF. DNA for the CDR3: TGTGCCAGCAGCCAGACAGGGGGCGCCTCCTACAATGAGCAGTTCTTC.